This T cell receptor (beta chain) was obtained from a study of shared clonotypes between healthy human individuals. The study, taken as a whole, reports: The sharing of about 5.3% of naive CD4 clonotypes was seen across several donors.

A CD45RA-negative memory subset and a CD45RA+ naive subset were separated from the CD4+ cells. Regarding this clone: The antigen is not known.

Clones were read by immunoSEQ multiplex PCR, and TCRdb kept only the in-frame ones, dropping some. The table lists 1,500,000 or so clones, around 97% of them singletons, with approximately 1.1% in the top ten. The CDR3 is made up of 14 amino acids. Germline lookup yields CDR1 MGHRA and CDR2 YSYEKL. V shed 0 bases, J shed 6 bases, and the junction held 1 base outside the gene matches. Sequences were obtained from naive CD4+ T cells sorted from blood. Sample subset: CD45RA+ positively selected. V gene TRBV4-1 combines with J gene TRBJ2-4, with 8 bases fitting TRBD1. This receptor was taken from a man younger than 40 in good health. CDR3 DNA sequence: TGCGCCAGCAGCCAAGAGACAGGGGCAAACATTCAGTACTTC. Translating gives CASSQETGANIQYF.